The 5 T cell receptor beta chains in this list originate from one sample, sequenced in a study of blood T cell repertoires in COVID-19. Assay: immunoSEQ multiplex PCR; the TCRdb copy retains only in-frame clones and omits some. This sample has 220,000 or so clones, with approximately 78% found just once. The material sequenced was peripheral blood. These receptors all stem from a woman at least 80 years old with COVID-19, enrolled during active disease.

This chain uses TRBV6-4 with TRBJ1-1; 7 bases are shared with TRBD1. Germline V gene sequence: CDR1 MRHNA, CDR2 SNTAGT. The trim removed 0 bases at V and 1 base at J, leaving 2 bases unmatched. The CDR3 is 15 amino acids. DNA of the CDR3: TGTGCCAGCAGTGACTCTTCAGGGGGGAACACTGAAGCTTTCTTT. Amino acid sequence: CASSDSSGGNTEAFF.

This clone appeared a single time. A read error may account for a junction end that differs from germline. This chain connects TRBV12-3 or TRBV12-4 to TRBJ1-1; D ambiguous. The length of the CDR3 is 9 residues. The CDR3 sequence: CASSSPPVF. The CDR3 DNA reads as TGTGCCAGCAGTTCCCCCCCCGTCTTT.

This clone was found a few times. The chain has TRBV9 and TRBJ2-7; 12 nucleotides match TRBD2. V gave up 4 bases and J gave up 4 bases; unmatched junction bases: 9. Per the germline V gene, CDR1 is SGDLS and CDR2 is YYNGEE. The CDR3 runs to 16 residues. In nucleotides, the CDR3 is TGTGCCAGCAGCAAAGGGGTGGGACTAGCGGGTTACGAGCAGTACTTC. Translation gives CASSKGVGLAGYEQYF.

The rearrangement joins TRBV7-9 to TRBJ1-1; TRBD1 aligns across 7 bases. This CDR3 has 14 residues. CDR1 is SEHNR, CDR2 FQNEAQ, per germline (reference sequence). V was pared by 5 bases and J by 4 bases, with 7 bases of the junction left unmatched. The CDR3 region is CASSRQGGSTEAFF. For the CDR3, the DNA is TGTGCCAGCAGCCGACAGGGTGGAAGCACTGAAGCTTTCTTT. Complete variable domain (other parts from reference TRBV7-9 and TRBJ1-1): DTGVSQNPRHKITKRGQNVTFRCDPISEHNRLYWYRQTLGQGPEFLTYFQNEAQLEKSRLLSDRFSAERPKGSFSTLEIQRTEQGDSAMYLCASSRQGGSTEAFFGQGTRLTVV.

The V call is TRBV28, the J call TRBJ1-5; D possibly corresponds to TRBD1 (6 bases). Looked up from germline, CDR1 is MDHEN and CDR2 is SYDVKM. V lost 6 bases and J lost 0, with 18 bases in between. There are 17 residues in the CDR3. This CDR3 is CASSFTGTLSSNQPQHF. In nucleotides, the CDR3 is TGTGCCAGCAGCTTCACCGGGACACTTAGTAGCAATCAGCCCCAGCATTTT.